This is a list of T cell receptor beta chains from one sample in a study of shared clonotypes between healthy human individuals. Some clones are missing from TCRdb's copy, which holds only in-frame ones; the method was immunoSEQ multiplex PCR. The sample includes around 690,000 clones, 90% of them seen just once. The sequenced sample was memory CD8+ T cells from PBMCs. The source is a man aged 18 to 30 in good health. Some clones in this sample may be carry-over from other donors' samples. Each CDR3 is given with its conserved first and last residue. The order of the fields is CDR3 DNA, CDR3 protein, D gene, clone size, J gene, V gene. D genes are given only for firm matches. Size is omitted from some rows. Given values are once, few, many or a class for expanded clones.

DNA: TGTGCCAGCAGCTCCAGGGGCTCTGAAGCTTTCTTT; CDR3: CASSSRGSEAFF; D: -; size: -; J: TRBJ1-1; V: TRBV11-3
DNA: TGTGCCAGTAGCCAACTACTGGGGACCTACGAGCAGTACTTC; CDR3: CASSQLLGTYEQYF; D: -; size: -; J: TRBJ2-7; V: TRBV19
DNA: TGTGCCACCAGCAGCTTACAGGGAAACACCATATATTTT; CDR3: CATSSLQGNTIYF; D: -; size: -; J: TRBJ1-3; V: TRBV15
DNA: TGTGCCAGCAGTTACACCGCGGCACACAATGAGCAGTTCTTC; CDR3: CASSYTAAHNEQFF; D: -; size: -; J: TRBJ2-1; V: TRBV28
DNA: TGTGCCAGCAGCTCGAAGGGGGGCCCCTACGAGCAGTACTTC; CDR3: CASSSKGGPYEQYF; D: -; size: -; J: TRBJ2-7; V: TRBV7-9
DNA: TGTGCCAGCAGCTTACTTCCTCCAGGGCCGGGTTACGAGCAGTACTTC; CDR3: CASSLLPPGPGYEQYF; D: -; size: -; J: TRBJ2-7; V: TRBV7-3
DNA: TGTGCCAGCAGCTTGGCCGCTAGCGGCCAACAAGAGACCCAGTACTTC; CDR3: CASSLAASGQQETQYF; D: TRBD2; size: -; J: TRBJ2-5; V: TRBV7-9
DNA: TGCGCCAGCAGCCAAGGACAGGGAGAGCATCAGCCCCAGCATTTT; CDR3: CASSQGQGEHQPQHF; D: TRBD1; size: -; J: TRBJ1-5; V: TRBV4-1
DNA: TGTGCCAGCGCCTTCTTATCCCTTTTACACGAGCAGTACTTC; CDR3: CASAFLSLLHEQYF; D: -; size: -; J: TRBJ2-7; V: TRBV27
DNA: TGTGCCAGCGACACTACTGTGGAGGGCGGGGAGCTGTTTTTT; CDR3: CASDTTVEGGELFF; D: -; size: -; J: TRBJ2-2; V: TRBV28
DNA: TGTGCCAGCAGCTCATCACGCGGGGGGCTCGACGAGCAGTACTTC; CDR3: CASSSSRGGLDEQYF; D: TRBD2; size: few; J: TRBJ2-7; V: TRBV9
DNA: TGCGCCAGCAGCTTCCCAGACCGTACCTACGAGCAGTACTTC; CDR3: CASSFPDRTYEQYF; D: -; size: once; J: TRBJ2-7; V: TRBV5-1
DNA: TGTGCCAGCAGTGGGGGGACAGATAACACCGGGGAGCTGTTTTTT; CDR3: CASSGGTDNTGELFF; D: TRBD1; size: -; J: TRBJ2-2; V: TRBV2
DNA: TGTGCCAGCAGCCCATATGGCTCGGGGGAGCTGTTTTTT; CDR3: CASSPYGSGELFF; D: -; size: -; J: TRBJ2-2; V: TRBV7-3
DNA: TGTGCCACCAGTACAAAAGGGGATAATGAGCAGTTCTTC; CDR3: CATSTKGDNEQFF; D: -; size: -; J: TRBJ2-1; V: TRBV15
DNA: TGTGCCACCAGCAGAGTAAGGGGCTCCTACAATGAGCAGTTCTTC; CDR3: CATSRVRGSYNEQFF; D: -; size: -; J: TRBJ2-1; V: TRBV15
DNA: TGCGCCAGCAGCCAAGTTCTAGCGGGAGTGGAAGAGCAGTACTTC; CDR3: CASSQVLAGVEEQYF; D: TRBD2; size: -; J: TRBJ2-7; V: TRBV4-1
DNA: TGTGCCAGCAGTGAACGCGGCAGCTACAATGAGCAGTTCTTC; CDR3: CASSERGSYNEQFF; D: -; size: -; J: TRBJ2-1; V: TRBV2
DNA: TGTGCCAGCAGTTACCTTGGACAGGGGGCAAATGAGCAGTACTTC; CDR3: CASSYLGQGANEQYF; D: TRBD1; size: few; J: TRBJ2-7; V: TRBV6-6
DNA: TGTGCCAGCAGAAATGCGGGACAGGGGGCTGGGGAGCAGTACTTC; CDR3: CASRNAGQGAGEQYF; D: TRBD1; size: -; J: TRBJ2-7; V: TRBV27
DNA: TGTGCCAGTCAGGACACGGGACACTTATTTGAAGCTTTCTTT; CDR3: CASQDTGHLFEAFF; D: -; size: few; J: TRBJ1-1; V: TRBV19
DNA: TGTGCCTGGCAAAGCCAAAGCAATCAGCCCCAGCATTTT; CDR3: CAWQSQSNQPQHF; D: -; size: few; J: TRBJ1-5; V: TRBV30
DNA: TGCAGTGCTAGTTTAATTAATGAGCAGTTCTTC; CDR3: CSASLINEQFF; D: -; size: few; J: TRBJ2-1; V: TRBV20-1
DNA: TGTGCCACCAGCTATCGGGACAGGGATGAGCAGTACTTC; CDR3: CATSYRDRDEQYF; D: TRBD1; size: -; J: TRBJ2-7; V: TRBV15
DNA: TGTGCCAGCAGTTTAATCGGTGGGGCCAACGTCCTGACTTTC; CDR3: CASSLIGGANVLTF; D: -; size: -; J: TRBJ2-6; V: TRBV27
DNA: TGTGCCAGCAGCCAGATACAGGGGGCGGAATACGAGCAGTACTTC; CDR3: CASSQIQGAEYEQYF; D: TRBD1; size: -; J: TRBJ2-7; V: TRBV14
DNA: TGTGCCAGCAGTTCCTCAGACGAATTCCGCACAGATACGCAGTATTTT; CDR3: CASSSSDEFRTDTQYF; D: -; size: -; J: TRBJ2-3; V: TRBV27
DNA: TGCGCCAGCAGCCTCACCACCCGGACTAGCGGAGTCTACAATGAGCAGTTCTTC; CDR3: CASSLTTRTSGVYNEQFF; D: TRBD2; size: -; J: TRBJ2-1; V: TRBV4-1
DNA: TGTGCCAGCAGCGAAGGGGGACAGGCCTACGAGCAGTACTTC; CDR3: CASSEGGQAYEQYF; D: TRBD1; size: -; J: TRBJ2-7; V: TRBV9
DNA: TGTGCCAGCAGCGTATCAGGGGCATTCAATGAGCAGTTCTTC; CDR3: CASSVSGAFNEQFF; D: -; size: -; J: TRBJ2-1; V: TRBV9
DNA: TGTGCCAGCAGCTCCCAAATAGGGACCCCGAAAAACATTCAGTACTTC; CDR3: CASSSQIGTPKNIQYF; D: -; size: -; J: TRBJ2-4; V: TRBV7-9
DNA: TGTGCCAGCAACAGCGGGAGCTCCTACAATGAGCAGTTCTTC; CDR3: CASNSGSSYNEQFF; D: TRBD2; size: -; J: TRBJ2-1; V: TRBV27
DNA: TGTGCCAGCAGCTTAGTAGGGATGAACACTGAAGCTTTCTTT; CDR3: CASSLVGMNTEAFF; D: -; size: -; J: TRBJ1-1; V: TRBV11-2
DNA: TGCGCCAGCAGCTTGTTGGCCGGACAGAATGGCTACACCTTC; CDR3: CASSLLAGQNGYTF; D: -; size: -; J: TRBJ1-2; V: TRBV5-1
DNA: TGTGCCAGCAGCGGGACAGCAGGGCATGAAAAACTGTTTTTT; CDR3: CASSGTAGHEKLFF; D: TRBD1; size: -; J: TRBJ1-4; V: TRBV7-9
DNA: TGTGCCAGCAGTTACTCGCACTACAATGAGCAGTTCTTC; CDR3: CASSYSHYNEQFF; D: -; size: -; J: TRBJ2-1; V: TRBV6-5
DNA: TGCGCCAGCAGCTTGATTAGCGGCACTAAGGTCGGCAATGAGCAGTTCTTC; CDR3: CASSLISGTKVGNEQFF; D: -; size: -; J: TRBJ2-1; V: TRBV5-1
DNA: TGTGCCAGCAGCGTAAGCGGTTCCTACGAGCAGTACTTC; CDR3: CASSVSGSYEQYF; D: -; size: -; J: TRBJ2-7; V: TRBV9
DNA: TGTGCCAGCAGCTTAGTAGGGGGTGTCTCCTACGAGCAGTACTTC; CDR3: CASSLVGGVSYEQYF; D: -; size: -; J: TRBJ2-7; V: TRBV7-9
DNA: TGTGCCAGCAGGGACCGGACAGGTGCCTACGAGCAGTACTTC; CDR3: CASRDRTGAYEQYF; D: TRBD1; size: -; J: TRBJ2-7; V: TRBV27
DNA: TGTGCCAGCAGCTTGTTGCCCGGGTCGGGGTCAGGAGAGCAGTACTTC; CDR3: CASSLLPGSGSGEQYF; D: -; size: once; J: TRBJ2-7; V: TRBV5-4
DNA: TGCGCCAGCAGCCAAGGCGCCGGGACAGGGGTCCCCGGGGAGCTGTTTTTT; CDR3: CASSQGAGTGVPGELFF; D: TRBD1; size: -; J: TRBJ2-2; V: TRBV4-3
DNA: TGTGCCAGCAGTTCCCGACTAGCGGGAGTCACCGGGGAGCTGTTTTTT; CDR3: CASSSRLAGVTGELFF; D: TRBD2; size: -; J: TRBJ2-2; V: TRBV28
DNA: TGTGCCAGCAGTCCCGATACCTACAGGGGGAAGGACACTGAAGCTTTCTTT; CDR3: CASSPDTYRGKDTEAFF; D: TRBD1; size: -; J: TRBJ1-1; V: TRBV28
DNA: TGCGCCAGCCGGCGGACAGGGGAAGGGGAAAAACTGTTTTTT; CDR3: CASRRTGEGEKLFF; D: TRBD1; size: -; J: TRBJ1-4; V: TRBV10-2
DNA: TGTGCCGGGAGTTTATCCGGGGAGCTGTTTTTT; CDR3: CAGSLSGELFF; D: -; size: -; J: TRBJ2-2; V: TRBV19